The 21 T cell receptor beta chains reported below all come from one sample, sequenced in a study of T-cell reconstitution after alpha-beta-depleted transplantation in children. Unique molecular identifiers were used in preparing the TCRbeta library. Each CDR3 protein is one row after TCRdb ran MiXCR on the PCR reads. The sample contains approximately 630,000 distinct CDR3 sequences, under 15% of which appear only once. The sample in question was PBMCs, obtained before TCRalphabeta/CD19-depleted stem cell transplant. These receptors all stem from a girl aged 2-10 years with congenital amegakaryocytic thrombocytopenia, due to receive a stem cell transplant.

This clonotype has ten or more counts. This sequence joins TRBV20-1 and TRBJ1-3; D is uncertain. Germline-derived CDR1 and CDR2 are DFQATT and SNEGSKA (reference sequence). The CDR3 sequence is 17 residues long. V dropped 3 bases and J dropped 0 bases, with 18 bases sitting between them. CDR3 in amino acids: CSASSELGNPSGNTIYF. The CDR3 DNA follows: TGCAGTGCTAGCTCTGAGCTAGGGAACCCCTCTGGAAACACCATATATTTT.

DNA for the CDR3: TGTGCCAGCAGGCGACAGGGGGCGTCGTATATTGGCACTGAAGCTTTCTTT. Translated: CASRRQGASYIGTEAFF. J is TRBJ1-1 and V is TRBV27, with 10 bases aligning to TRBD1. Germline-derived CDR1 and CDR2 are MNHEY and SMNVEV (reference sequence). After removal of 6 bases from V and 4 bases from J, the junction contained 14 bases not matched to a gene. The length of the CDR3 is 17 residues.

This chain connects TRBV5-1 to TRBJ2-5; 11 positions agree with TRBD1. This CDR3 comprises 16 residues. Germline V lookup: CDR1 SGHRS, CDR2 YFSETQ. J lost 5 bases, V lost 4 bases, and 10 bases had no gene match. CDR3 DNA sequence: TGCGCCAGCAGCGGCGGACAGGGGGCTGGGTTGGAGACCCAGTACTTC. It specifies CASSGGQGAGLETQYF.

Ten or more counts support this clonotype. The J gene is TRBJ1-2, the V gene TRBV29-1, with 7 nucleotides matching TRBD1. Germline V gives CDR1 SQVTM, CDR2 ANQGSEA. The CDR3 has 14 amino acids. V shed 3 bases and J 1 base; nucleotides not matched to a gene: 5. CDR3 sequence (DNA): TGCAGCGTTGAGCGCCGGGACAGTAACTATGGCTACACCTTC. Its protein product is CSVERRDSNYGYTF.

At least ten counts were recorded for this clonotype. The chain is built from TRBV12-3 or TRBV12-4 and TRBJ2-3; the D gene is possibly TRBD1 (6 bases). The CDR3 contains 13 residues. Trimming took 5 bases from V and 4 from J, leaving 10 bases between them. CDR3 DNA: TGTGCCAGCAGTCTACAGGGTCCAGATACGCAGTATTTT. The encoded protein is CASSLQGPDTQYF.

The V gene is TRBV30, the J gene TRBJ2-7, with D perhaps being TRBD1 or TRBD2 (6 bases each). Between the trimmed V and J ends, which lost 2 bases and 0 bases, there was a span of 8 bases. From germline, CDR1 is GTSNPN and CDR2 SVGIG (reference sequence). This CDR3 has 13 residues. This CDR3 reads CAWSRGDSYEQYF. CDR3 nucleotide sequence: TGTGCCTGGAGTAGGGGGGACTCCTACGAGCAGTACTTC.

This clonotype has a count of ten or more. The chain joins TRBV2 to TRBJ2-7; TRBD2 agrees at 7 bases. Per the germline V gene, CDR1 is SNHLY and CDR2 is FYNNEI. The V and J ends lost 7 bases and 5 bases, in that order; junction bases with no gene match: 5. This CDR3 is built from 12 residues. The CDR3 protein is CASKLAMNEQYF. DNA for the CDR3: TGTGCCAGCAAACTAGCGATGAACGAGCAGTACTTC.

V gene TRBV5-1 combines with J gene TRBJ2-5; 13 nucleotides line up with TRBD2. CDR1 and CDR2 (germline): SGHRS, YFSETQ. This CDR3 is 16 amino acids long. The ends lost 4 bases at V and 4 bases at J; junction bases unmatched: 7. CDR3 protein: CASSPRTSGSGETQYF. The CDR3, as DNA: TGCGCCAGCAGCCCTCGGACTAGCGGGAGTGGAGAGACCCAGTACTTC.

This chain links TRBV21-1 with TRBJ2-3; the table gives TRBD2 as D, unverified against the DNA. TRBV21-1 represents a pseudogene. The CDR3 has 14 amino acids. Written as DNA, the CDR3 is TGTGCCAGCACCCCTAGCGGTAGCACAGATACGCAGTATTTT. Translating it yields CASTPSGSTDTQYF.

This clonotype was seen at least ten times. J is TRBJ1-3 and V is TRBV7-2; TRBD1 aligns across 7 bases. The CDR3 contains 16 residues. The J segment lost 3 bases and the V segment lost 3 bases, leaving 8 bases of the junction unmatched. The germline gives CDR1 SGHTA, CDR2 FQGNSA. DNA of the CDR3: TGTGCCAGCAGCTTCGACCGACAGGGCGGTGGAAACACCATATATTTT. This translates into CASSFDRQGGGNTIYF.

The chain employs TRBV7-9 and TRBJ1-5; D is possibly TRBD1 (5 bases). Germline CDR1 SEHNR, CDR2 FQNEAQ (reference sequence). V lost 5 bases and J 3 bases, leaving 14 bases between the germline ends. This CDR3 comprises 15 residues. CDR3 in DNA: TGTGCCAGCAGCCCATCGAAAGGGGACAATCAGCCCCAGCATTTT. Translated: CASSPSKGDNQPQHF.

This clonotype has a count of ten or more. The genes are TRBV24-1 and TRBJ2-3; no firm D call. V was trimmed by 1 base and J by 4 bases, leaving 8 bases between them. The CDR3 has 14 residues. Germline V gives CDR1 KGHDR, CDR2 SFDVKD. Here the CDR3 reads CATSDFSRPDTQYF. The CDR3 coding sequence is TGTGCCACCAGTGATTTTTCCAGGCCAGATACGCAGTATTTT.

J is TRBJ2-3 and V is TRBV5-1; 8 bases agree with TRBD1. The V segment lost 4 bases and the J segment 4 bases; nucleotides outside the gene matches: 5. CDR1 SGHRS and CDR2 YFSETQ come from the germline V gene. The CDR3 runs to 14 residues. The CDR3 here is CASSVRTGSDTQYF. DNA of the CDR3: TGCGCCAGCAGCGTGCGGACAGGGTCAGATACGCAGTATTTT. Supplemented by reference TRBV5-1 and TRBJ2-3, the full variable domain reads KAGVTQTPRYLIKTRGQQVTLSCSPISGHRSVSWYQQTPGQGLQFLFEYFSETQRNKGNFPGRFSGRQFSNSRSEMNVSTLELGDSALYLCASSVRTGSDTQYFGPGTRLTVL.

This clonotype has a count of ten or more. V usage is TRBV18 and J usage is TRBJ2-1; no definite D call. This CDR3 is 17 amino acids long. CDR1 is KGHSH, CDR2 LQKENI, per germline. V was clipped by 0 bases and J by 0 bases, with 12 bases between them. CDR3 DNA sequence: TGTGCCAGCTCACCACCGTTTTCGCCCACCTCCTACAATGAGCAGTTCTTC. It translates to CASSPPFSPTSYNEQFF.

This chain joins TRBV6-1 and TRBJ2-7, with D maybe TRBD1 (6 bases). In germline, CDR1 is MNHNS, CDR2 SASEGT. Deletions cut 6 bases from V and 2 bases from J, with 14 bases between. The CDR3 is 14 amino acids. This CDR3 reads CASRSPDRPYEQYF. The CDR3, as DNA: TGTGCCAGCAGATCGCCCGACAGGCCCTACGAGCAGTACTTC.

This clonotype was seen a handful of times. The V gene is TRBV29-1, the J gene TRBJ2-7, with a weak D call TRBD2 (5 bases). Trimming removed 5 bases at V and 3 bases at J, with 14 bases between. The CDR3 sequence is 13 residues long. Germline values: CDR1 SQVTM, CDR2 ANQGSEA. As DNA, the CDR3 is TGCAGCGTTTATCGGGGAAATCTCTACGAGCAGTACTTC. Translation: CSVYRGNLYEQYF.

The sample holds one count of this clonotype. This rearrangement joins TRBV6-1 to TRBJ1-2; D may be TRBD1 (6 bases). Trimming removed 6 bases from V and 5 bases from J, with 19 bases in between. CDR3 size: 15 residues. Germline V gives CDR1 MNHNS, CDR2 SASEGT. The DNA of the CDR3 is TGTGCCAGCAGCCTCTCCCCCCGGGGGGCGTATGGCTACACCTTC. It yields the protein CASSLSPRGAYGYTF.

This clonotype was picked up many times. The J gene is TRBJ2-3, the V gene TRBV20-1; D call uncertain. The CDR3 contains 11 residues. V lost 4 bases and J lost 5, with 7 bases in between. Germline CDR1 DFQATT, CDR2 SNEGSKA (reference sequence). In DNA form, the CDR3 reads TGCAGTGCTACTCAGAGAGATACGCAGTATTTT. Translating it yields CSATQRDTQYF.

In this sample, this clonotype turned up many times. The genes are TRBV7-8 and TRBJ2-3, with 7 bases matching TRBD2. Per the germline V gene, CDR1 is SGHVS and CDR2 is FQNEAQ. V gave up 8 bases and J gave up 0 bases; unmatched junction bases: 5. The CDR3 runs to 14 residues. CDR3 DNA sequence: TGTGCCAGCGCTCCGGGACTAAGCACAGATACGCAGTATTTT. This sequence encodes CASAPGLSTDTQYF. The variable domain in full, with the rest retrieved from reference TRBV7-8 and TRBJ2-3, is GAGVSQSPRYKVAKRGQDVALRCDPISGHVSLFWYQQALGQGPEFLTYFQNEAQLDKSGLPSDRFFAERPEGSVSTLKIQRTQQEDSAVYLCASAPGLSTDTQYFGPGTRLTVL.

The V call is TRBV12-3 or TRBV12-4, the J call TRBJ1-2; 7 bases fit TRBD1. The CDR3 has 15 amino acids. Losses at the gene ends were 6 bases for V and 6 bases for J; bases not matched to a gene: 13. The CDR3 DNA reads as TGTGCCAGCAGAACTACAGGGGCGGGTTGGAATGGCTACACCTTC. Encoded protein: CASRTTGAGWNGYTF.

This clonotype was observed a few times. The chain joins TRBV3-1 to TRBJ2-1; possible D gene TRBD2, 5 bases. The CDR3 totals 15 residues. Per the germline V gene, CDR1 is LGHDT and CDR2 is YNNKEL (reference sequence). Trimming left V 1 base short and J 3 bases short, with 10 bases between. As DNA, the CDR3 is TGTGCCAGCAGCCAAGTTCTCGGGATCTACAATGAGCAGTTCTTC. It encodes CASSQVLGIYNEQFF.